One sample yielded the 21 T cell receptor beta chains listed below, sequenced in a study of cytomegalovirus exposure and HLA in healthy donors. TCRdb's copy holds only in-frame clones and misses some; the assay was immunoSEQ multiplex PCR. The table lists some 140,000 clones, 70% to 90% of them singletons. Specimen: PBMCs. The source of these receptors is a human donor in good health.

The rearrangement links TRBV7-3 to TRBJ2-4; no reliable D call. This CDR3 contains 14 residues. Per the germline V gene, CDR1 is SGHTA and CDR2 is FQGTGA. The V end was cut by 1 base, the J end by 1 base, with 5 bases between. This CDR3 is CASSLSPAKNIQYF. The DNA for the CDR3 is TGTGCCAGCAGCTTAAGTCCGGCCAAAAACATTCAGTACTTC.

In DNA form, the CDR3 reads TGTGCCAGCAGCGTAGGGTGGGGACTCGACACCGGGGAGCTGTTTTTT. Encoded protein: CASSVGWGLDTGELFF. The chain combines TRBV9 with TRBJ2-2, with a possible D match to TRBD2 (6 bases). V was trimmed by 0 bases and J by 3 bases, leaving 12 bases between them. The CDR3 has 16 residues. From germline, CDR1 is SGDLS and CDR2 YYNGEE.

This chain joins TRBV5-1 and TRBJ1-1; 10 bases agree with TRBD1. The junction had 5 bases not matched to a gene; V was cut back by 1 base and J by 5 bases. From germline, CDR1 is SGHRS and CDR2 YFSETQ. The CDR3 contains 15 residues. CDR3 DNA sequence: TGCGCCAGCAGCTTGTTAGGGGGACAGGGGACTGAAGCTTTCTTT. Its protein product is CASSLLGGQGTEAFF.

V is TRBV28 and J is TRBJ1-5; perhaps TRBD1 as D (5 bases). There are 16 residues in the CDR3. V was cut by 6 bases and J by 0 bases, with 15 bases left in between. Germline CDR1 is MDHEN and CDR2 is SYDVKM. Written as DNA, the CDR3 is TGTGCCAGCAGCATTTGGAGGGGCAATAGCAATCAGCCCCAGCATTTT. This translates into CASSIWRGNSNQPQHF.

The chain carries TRBV5-1 and TRBJ2-1; 11 bases are shared with TRBD1. In germline, CDR1 is SGHRS, CDR2 YFSETQ. J was trimmed by 7 bases and V by 4 bases; bases with no gene match: 7. The CDR3 consists of 15 residues. CDR3 DNA: TGCGCCAGCAGCGGACCCGGGACAGGGGGAAATGAGCAGTTCTTC. Its translation: CASSGPGTGGNEQFF.

In this sample, this clone turned up a few times. This sequence joins TRBV28 and TRBJ1-1, with a tentative D call TRBD1 (5 bases). Trimming pared 0 bases from V and 4 bases from J, leaving 6 bases between. The CDR3 has 13 residues. CDR1 is MDHEN, CDR2 SYDVKM, per germline. CDR3 sequence: CASSLWGGTEAFF. The CDR3 nucleotides are TGTGCCAGCAGTTTATGGGGGGGCACTGAAGCTTTCTTT.

This chain joins TRBV6-1 and TRBJ2-3; 10 bases agree with TRBD1. This CDR3 region has 16 residues. V lost 4 bases, J lost 3 bases, and 7 bases stayed unmatched. Germline loops: CDR1 MNHNS, CDR2 SASEGT. In DNA form, the CDR3 reads TGTGCCAGCAGTGTAAGTCCGGGACAGGGGACAGATACGCAGTATTTT. This codes for CASSVSPGQGTDTQYF.

This chain connects TRBV18 to TRBJ1-2; TRBD1 matches at 8 bases. The CDR3 is 16 amino acids. After removal of 5 bases from V and 3 bases from J, the junction contained 11 bases not matched to a gene. Germline CDR1 is KGHSH and CDR2 is LQKENI. CDR3: CASSKTQMGQDYGYTF. In DNA form, the CDR3 reads TGTGCCAGCTCAAAAACTCAAATGGGACAGGACTATGGCTACACCTTC.

In the case of this clone: This sample includes further DNA sequences coding for the same CDR3. This chain links TRBV27 with TRBJ1-1, with D perhaps TRBD1 (6 bases). Deletions cut 3 bases from V and 2 bases from J, with 7 bases between. CDR3 size: 13 residues. Germline V gives CDR1 MNHEY, CDR2 SMNVEV (reference sequence). The CDR3 sequence is CASSLTGNTEAFF. The CDR3 DNA reads as TGTGCCAGCAGTTTGACAGGAAACACTGAAGCTTTCTTT.

The chain recombines TRBV5-1 with TRBJ2-3; 7 bases match TRBD2. J was trimmed by 4 bases and V by 4 bases; bases with no gene match: 12. CDR3 length: 16 residues. Germline loops: CDR1 SGHRS, CDR2 YFSETQ. The CDR3 is CASSPGEGRLPDTQYF. In DNA, the CDR3 is TGCGCCAGCAGCCCGGGGGAGGGCCGACTCCCAGATACGCAGTATTTT.

The rearrangement links TRBV28 to TRBJ2-7; D gene unclear. Germline V gives CDR1 MDHEN, CDR2 SYDVKM. The CDR3 loop spans 13 amino acids. V lost 6 bases to trimming and J lost 4 bases, with 13 bases between them. The CDR3 is CASRGKQPYEQYF. The CDR3 nucleotides read TGTGCCAGCAGAGGAAAACAGCCTTACGAGCAGTACTTC.

The chain carries TRBV7-2 and TRBJ2-3; 7 bases align to TRBD2. The length of the CDR3 is 15 residues. V was clipped by 2 bases and J by 3 bases; unmatched bases: 5. The germline V gene encodes CDR1 SGHTA and CDR2 FQGNSA. CDR3 bases: TGTGCCAGCAGCTTAACGGGGGAGGGAACAGATACGCAGTATTTT. Protein product: CASSLTGEGTDTQYF.

The CDR3 here is CASSVWSGAPYNEQFF. In DNA, the CDR3 is TGTGCCAGCAGCGTATGGAGCGGGGCACCCTACAATGAGCAGTTCTTC. This chain joins TRBV9 and TRBJ2-1; 7 positions match TRBD2. CDR3 size: 16 residues. Germline V lookup: CDR1 SGDLS, CDR2 YYNGEE. Unmatched junction bases numbered 6, after V lost 1 base and J lost 2 bases.

The chain joins TRBV14 to TRBJ1-2; 10 nucleotides align to TRBD1. With 6 bases clipped from V and 3 bases from J, the junction kept 7 bases outside the gene matches. The germline gives CDR1 SGHDN, CDR2 FVKESK. There are 15 residues in the CDR3. The CDR3 DNA sequence: TGTGCCAGCAGTCGGGACAGGGGATACGACTATGGCTACACCTTC. It is translated as CASSRDRGYDYGYTF.

The V gene is TRBV5-6, the J gene TRBJ1-5; 8 bases match TRBD1. Germline V lookup: CDR1 SGHDT, CDR2 YYEEEE. V shed 5 bases and J 3 bases; nucleotides not matched to a gene: 10. The CDR3 loop spans 16 amino acids. The DNA for the CDR3 is TGTGCCAGCAGTCTTGGACAGGGCCTCTACAATCAGCCCCAGCATTTT. It translates to CASSLGQGLYNQPQHF.

The chain links TRBV29-1 to TRBJ2-7, with TRBD2 as a possible D gene (5 bases). The CDR3 runs 11 residues. V lost 4 bases and J lost 7, with 11 bases in between. The V gene's germline CDR1 is SQVTM and CDR2 ANQGSEA. In DNA, the CDR3 is TGCAGCGTTGCGGGGAATGGGGAGCAGTACTTC. Protein: CSVAGNGEQYF.

The gene calls are TRBV27 and TRBJ1-5, with 7 bases matching TRBD1. V was clipped by 7 bases and J by 3 bases; unmatched bases: 12. The CDR3 covers 16 residues. The germline V gene encodes CDR1 MNHEY and CDR2 SMNVEV (reference sequence). CDR3 protein: CASKKTRDSNNQPQHF. The DNA of the CDR3 is TGTGCCAGCAAGAAAACCCGGGACAGCAACAATCAGCCCCAGCATTTT.

The chain combines TRBV19 with TRBJ2-7; D possibly corresponds to TRBD2 (5 bases). V was pared by 3 bases and J by 2 bases, with 14 bases between. The CDR3 is 15 residues long. CDR1 is LNHDA, CDR2 SQIVND, per germline (reference sequence). Here the CDR3 DNA reads TGTGCCAGTAGTATTCAGCCGGGGTCCACCTACGAGCAGTACTTC. As protein: CASSIQPGSTYEQYF. The full variable domain, with the rest looked up from reference TRBV19 and TRBJ2-7, is DGGITQSPKYLFRKEGQNVTLSCEQNLNHDAMYWYRQDPGQGLRLIYYSQIVNDFQKGDIAEGYSVSREKKESFPLTVTSAQKNPTAFYLCASSIQPGSTYEQYFGPGTRLTVT.

The rearrangement uses TRBV28 and TRBJ2-1; possible D gene TRBD2, 6 bases. The germline V and J ends were trimmed by 7 bases and 5 bases, with 15 bases remaining between them. The V gene's germline CDR1 is MDHEN and CDR2 SYDVKM. The CDR3 is 14 amino acids. The CDR3 loop reads CASKGGTRNNEQFF. CDR3 DNA: TGTGCCAGCAAAGGCGGGACCCGGAACAATGAGCAGTTCTTC.

The genes are TRBV4-2 and TRBJ1-1; 10 bases align to TRBD1. Germline CDR1 LGHNA, CDR2 YNFKEQ. Germline trimming cut 1 base from V and 0 bases from J; bases unmatched to any gene: 8. The CDR3 runs 18 residues. This CDR3 reads CASSQAVVTGGMNTEAFF. CDR3 nucleotide sequence: TGTGCCAGCAGCCAAGCGGTTGTGACAGGGGGCATGAACACTGAAGCTTTCTTT.

The chain carries TRBV29-1 and TRBJ1-1, with 9 bases that match TRBD1. Germline V gene sequence: CDR1 SQVTM, CDR2 ANQGSEA. V was clipped by 3 bases and J by 4 bases; unmatched bases: 3. The CDR3 has 13 amino acids. CDR3 DNA: TGCAGCGTTGACGAGACAGGGGGCACTGAAGCTTTCTTT. It encodes CSVDETGGTEAFF.